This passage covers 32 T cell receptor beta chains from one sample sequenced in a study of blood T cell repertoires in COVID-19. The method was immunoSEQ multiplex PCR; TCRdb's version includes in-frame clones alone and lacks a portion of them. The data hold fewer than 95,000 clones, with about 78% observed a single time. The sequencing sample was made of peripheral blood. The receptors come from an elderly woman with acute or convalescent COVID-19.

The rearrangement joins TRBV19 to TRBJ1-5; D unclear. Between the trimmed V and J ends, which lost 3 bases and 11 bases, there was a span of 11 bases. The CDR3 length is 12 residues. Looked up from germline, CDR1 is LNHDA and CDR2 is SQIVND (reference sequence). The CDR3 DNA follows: TGTGCCAGTAGTATCGGTTATACGGCCCAGCATTTT. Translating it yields CASSIGYTAQHF.

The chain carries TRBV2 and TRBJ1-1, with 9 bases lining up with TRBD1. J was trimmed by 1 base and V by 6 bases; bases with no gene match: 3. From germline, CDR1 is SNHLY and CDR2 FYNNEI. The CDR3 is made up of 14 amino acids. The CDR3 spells CASRQTGGNTEAFF. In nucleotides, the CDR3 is TGTGCCAGCAGACAGACAGGGGGGAACACTGAAGCTTTCTTT.

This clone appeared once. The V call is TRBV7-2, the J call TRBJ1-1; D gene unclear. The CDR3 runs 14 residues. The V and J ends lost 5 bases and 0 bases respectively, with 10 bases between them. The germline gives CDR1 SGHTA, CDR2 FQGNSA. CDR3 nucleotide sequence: TGTGCCAGCAGCCAGACCGGGATGAACACTGAAGCTTTCTTT. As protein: CASSQTGMNTEAFF.

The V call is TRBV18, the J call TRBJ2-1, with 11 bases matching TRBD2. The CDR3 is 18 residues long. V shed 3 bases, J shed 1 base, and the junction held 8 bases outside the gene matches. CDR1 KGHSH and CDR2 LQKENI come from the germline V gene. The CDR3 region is CASSPLPLAGGSYNEQFF. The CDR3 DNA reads TGTGCCAGCTCACCCCTACCCCTAGCGGGGGGTTCCTACAATGAGCAGTTCTTC.

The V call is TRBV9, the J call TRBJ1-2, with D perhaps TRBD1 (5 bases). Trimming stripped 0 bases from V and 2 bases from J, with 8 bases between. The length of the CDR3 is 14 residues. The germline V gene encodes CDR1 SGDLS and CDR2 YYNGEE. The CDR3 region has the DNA TGTGCCAGCAGCGTAGGGGGACTAAACTATGGCTACACCTTC. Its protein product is CASSVGGLNYGYTF.

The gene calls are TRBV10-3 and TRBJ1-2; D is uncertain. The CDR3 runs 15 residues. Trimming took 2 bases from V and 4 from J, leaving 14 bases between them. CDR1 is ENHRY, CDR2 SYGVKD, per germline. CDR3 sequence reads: CAISEIRQPTYGYTF. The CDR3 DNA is TGTGCCATCAGTGAGATTAGACAACCCACCTATGGCTACACCTTC.

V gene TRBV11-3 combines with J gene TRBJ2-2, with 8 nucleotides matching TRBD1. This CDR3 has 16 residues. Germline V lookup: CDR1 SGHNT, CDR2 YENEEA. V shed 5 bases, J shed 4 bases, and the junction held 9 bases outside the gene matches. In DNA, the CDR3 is TGTGCCAGCAGCCCGATCAGGGGGCAAGGCACCGGGGAGCTGTTTTTT. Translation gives CASSPIRGQGTGELFF.

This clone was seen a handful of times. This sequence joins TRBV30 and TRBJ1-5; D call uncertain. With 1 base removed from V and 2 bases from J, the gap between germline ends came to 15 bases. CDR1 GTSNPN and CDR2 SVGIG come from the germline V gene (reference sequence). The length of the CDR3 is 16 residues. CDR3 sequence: CAWSGEGTPGNQPQHF. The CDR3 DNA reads TGTGCCTGGAGTGGGGAGGGCACCCCTGGCAATCAGCCCCAGCATTTT.

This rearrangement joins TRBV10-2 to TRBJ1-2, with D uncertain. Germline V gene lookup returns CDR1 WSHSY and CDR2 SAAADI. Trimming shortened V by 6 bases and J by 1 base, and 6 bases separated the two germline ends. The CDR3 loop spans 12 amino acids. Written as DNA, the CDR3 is TGCGCCAGCAGCGGGAATAACTATGGCTACACCTTC. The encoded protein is CASSGNNYGYTF.

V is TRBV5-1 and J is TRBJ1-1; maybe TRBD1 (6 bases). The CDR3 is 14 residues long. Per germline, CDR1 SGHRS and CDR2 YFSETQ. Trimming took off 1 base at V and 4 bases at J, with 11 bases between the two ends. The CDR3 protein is CASSLFQGSTEAFF. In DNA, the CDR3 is TGCGCCAGCAGCTTGTTTCAGGGGTCCACTGAAGCTTTCTTT.

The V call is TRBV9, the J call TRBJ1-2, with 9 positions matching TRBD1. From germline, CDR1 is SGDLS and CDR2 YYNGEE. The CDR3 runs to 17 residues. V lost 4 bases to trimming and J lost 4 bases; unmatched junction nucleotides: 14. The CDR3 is CASSPRTGVTFSYGYTF. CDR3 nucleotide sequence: TGTGCCAGCAGCCCCCGGACAGGGGTAACGTTTTCCTATGGCTACACCTTC.

CDR3 protein: CASSLEVGSSYEQYF. The CDR3 coding sequence is TGTGCCAGCAGCTTAGAGGTCGGGAGCTCCTACGAGCAGTACTTC. The chain joins TRBV7-2 to TRBJ2-7; D is perhaps TRBD2 (6 bases). The V and J ends lost 1 base and 0 bases respectively, with 10 bases between them. This CDR3 region has 15 residues. Germline V CDR1 and CDR2: SGHTA, FQGNSA.

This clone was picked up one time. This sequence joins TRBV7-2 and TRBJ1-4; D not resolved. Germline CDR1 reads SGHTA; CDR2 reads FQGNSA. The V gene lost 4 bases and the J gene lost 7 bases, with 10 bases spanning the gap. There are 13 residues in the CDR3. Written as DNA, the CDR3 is TGTGCCAGCAGCTCCCACCGGGGTGAAAAACTGTTTTTT. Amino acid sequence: CASSSHRGEKLFF.

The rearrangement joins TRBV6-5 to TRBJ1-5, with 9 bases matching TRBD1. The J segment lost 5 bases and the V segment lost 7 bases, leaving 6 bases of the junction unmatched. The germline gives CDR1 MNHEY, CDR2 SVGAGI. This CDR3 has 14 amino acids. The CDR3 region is CASMVTGGHQPQHF. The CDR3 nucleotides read TGTGCCAGCATGGTGACAGGGGGGCATCAGCCCCAGCATTTT.

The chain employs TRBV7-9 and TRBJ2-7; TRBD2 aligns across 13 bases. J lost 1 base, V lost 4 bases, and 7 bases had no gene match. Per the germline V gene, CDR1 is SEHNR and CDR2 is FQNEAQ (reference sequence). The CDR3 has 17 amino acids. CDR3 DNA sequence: TGTGCCAGCAGCTGGACTAGCGGGGGACAGGGGTCCTACGAGCAGTACTTC. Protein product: CASSWTSGGQGSYEQYF.

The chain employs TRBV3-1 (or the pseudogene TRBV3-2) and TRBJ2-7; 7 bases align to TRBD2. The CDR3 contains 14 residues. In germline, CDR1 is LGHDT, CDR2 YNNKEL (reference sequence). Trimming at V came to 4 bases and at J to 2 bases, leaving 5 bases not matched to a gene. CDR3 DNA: TGTGCCAGCAGCCGGGCGGGGGATCCCTACGAGCAGTACTTC. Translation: CASSRAGDPYEQYF.

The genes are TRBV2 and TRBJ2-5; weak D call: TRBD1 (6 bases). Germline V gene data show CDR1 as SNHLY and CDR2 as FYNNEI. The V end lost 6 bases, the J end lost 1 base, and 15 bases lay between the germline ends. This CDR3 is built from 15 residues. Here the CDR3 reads CASSFDRSLQETQYF. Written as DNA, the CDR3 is TGTGCCAGCAGCTTCGACAGGAGCCTCCAAGAGACCCAGTACTTC.

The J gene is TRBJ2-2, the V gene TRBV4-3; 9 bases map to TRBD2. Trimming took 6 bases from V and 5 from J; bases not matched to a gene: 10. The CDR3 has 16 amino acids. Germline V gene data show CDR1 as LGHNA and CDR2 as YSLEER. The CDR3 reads CASRLIAGAGTGELFF. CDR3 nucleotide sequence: TGCGCCAGCAGGCTTATAGCGGGGGCGGGTACCGGGGAGCTGTTTTTT.

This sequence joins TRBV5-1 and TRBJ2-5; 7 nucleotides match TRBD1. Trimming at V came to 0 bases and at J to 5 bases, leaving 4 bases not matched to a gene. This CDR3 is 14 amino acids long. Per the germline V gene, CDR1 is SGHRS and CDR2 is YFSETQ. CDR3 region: CASSLGQGRETQYF. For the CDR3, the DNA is TGCGCCAGCAGCTTGGGACAGGGTAGGGAGACCCAGTACTTC.

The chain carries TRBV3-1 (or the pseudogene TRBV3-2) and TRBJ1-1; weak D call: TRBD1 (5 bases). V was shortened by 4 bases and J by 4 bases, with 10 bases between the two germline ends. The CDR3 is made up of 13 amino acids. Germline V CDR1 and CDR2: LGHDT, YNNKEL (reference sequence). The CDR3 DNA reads TGTGCCAGCAGCCCAATTCAGGGCACTGAAGCTTTCTTT. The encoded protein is CASSPIQGTEAFF.

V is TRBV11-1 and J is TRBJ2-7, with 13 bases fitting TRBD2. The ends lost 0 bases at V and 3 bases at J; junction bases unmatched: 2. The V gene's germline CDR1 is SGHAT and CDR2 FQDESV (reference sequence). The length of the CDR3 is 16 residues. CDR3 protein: CASSLATSGGIYEQYF. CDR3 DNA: TGTGCCAGCAGCTTAGCGACTAGCGGGGGGATCTACGAGCAGTACTTC.

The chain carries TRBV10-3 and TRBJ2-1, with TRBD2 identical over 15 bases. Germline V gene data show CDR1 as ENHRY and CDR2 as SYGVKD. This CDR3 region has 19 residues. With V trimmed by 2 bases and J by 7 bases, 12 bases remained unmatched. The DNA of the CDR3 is TGTGCCATCAGTGAGCCCAAGATAAGGACTAGCGGGGGGGCTAATGAGCAGTTCTTC. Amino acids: CAISEPKIRTSGGANEQFF.

The DNA for the CDR3 is TGTGCCAGCAGCCCCCGGCGGGACAGGGCAGGACAGCCCCAGCATTTT. Translated: CASSPRRDRAGQPQHF. The rearrangement uses TRBV7-8 and TRBJ1-5; 9 bases fit TRBD1. CDR3 length: 16 amino acids. Germline V gives CDR1 SGHVS, CDR2 FQNEAQ. Trimming removed 5 bases from V and 7 bases from J; junction bases left unmatched: 12.

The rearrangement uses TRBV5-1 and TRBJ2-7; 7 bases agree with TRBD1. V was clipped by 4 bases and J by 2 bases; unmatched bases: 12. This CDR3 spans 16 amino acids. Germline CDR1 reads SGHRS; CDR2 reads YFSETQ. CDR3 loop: CASSPLLGQGAYEQYF. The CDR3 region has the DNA TGCGCCAGCAGCCCTCTCTTGGGGCAGGGGGCCTACGAGCAGTACTTC.

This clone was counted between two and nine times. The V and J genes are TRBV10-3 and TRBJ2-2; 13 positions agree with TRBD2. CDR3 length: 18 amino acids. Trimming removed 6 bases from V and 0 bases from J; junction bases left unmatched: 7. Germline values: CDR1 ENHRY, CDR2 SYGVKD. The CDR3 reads CAIRVTGTSGTNTGELFF. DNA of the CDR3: TGTGCCATCAGAGTCACCGGGACTAGCGGGACGAACACCGGGGAGCTGTTTTTT.

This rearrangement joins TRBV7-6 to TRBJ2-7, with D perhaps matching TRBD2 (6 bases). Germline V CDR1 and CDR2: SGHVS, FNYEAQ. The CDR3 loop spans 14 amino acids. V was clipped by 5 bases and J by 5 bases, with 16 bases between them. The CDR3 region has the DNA TGTGCCAGCAGCCCCGCGCGGGAAATCCACGAGCAGTACTTC. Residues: CASSPAREIHEQYF.

CDR3 region: CASAGTEDQPQHF. The CDR3 DNA is TGTGCCAGCGCGGGGACAGAGGATCAGCCCCAGCATTTT. The chain has TRBV6-5 and TRBJ1-5; 7 positions match TRBD1. Unmatched junction bases numbered 6, after V lost 8 bases and J lost 5 bases. Germline V gene sequence: CDR1 MNHEY, CDR2 SVGAGI. The CDR3 is made up of 13 amino acids.

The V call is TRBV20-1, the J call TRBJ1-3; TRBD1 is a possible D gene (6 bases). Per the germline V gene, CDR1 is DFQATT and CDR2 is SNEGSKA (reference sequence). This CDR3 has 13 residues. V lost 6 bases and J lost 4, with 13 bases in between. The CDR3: CSASLGQGNTIYF. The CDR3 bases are TGCAGTGCAAGTTTGGGACAAGGAAACACCATATATTTT.

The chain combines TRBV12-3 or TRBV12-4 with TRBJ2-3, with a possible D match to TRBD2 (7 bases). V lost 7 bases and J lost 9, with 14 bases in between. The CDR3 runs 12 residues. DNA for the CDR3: TGTGCCAGCAATAGGGGGGGGGACACGCAGTATTTT. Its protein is CASNRGGDTQYF.

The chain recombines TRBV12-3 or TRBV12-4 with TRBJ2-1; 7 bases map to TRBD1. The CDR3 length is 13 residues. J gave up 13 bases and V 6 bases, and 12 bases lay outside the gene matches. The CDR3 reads CASSFLGQARQFF. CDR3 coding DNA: TGTGCCAGCAGCTTTCTCGGACAGGCTAGACAGTTCTTC.

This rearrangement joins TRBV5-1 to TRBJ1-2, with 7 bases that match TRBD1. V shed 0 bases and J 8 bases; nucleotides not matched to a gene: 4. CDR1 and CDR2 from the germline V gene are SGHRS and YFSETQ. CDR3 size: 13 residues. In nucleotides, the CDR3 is TGCGCCAGCAGCTTGGGACAGGGTGAAGGCTACACCTTC. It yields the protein CASSLGQGEGYTF.

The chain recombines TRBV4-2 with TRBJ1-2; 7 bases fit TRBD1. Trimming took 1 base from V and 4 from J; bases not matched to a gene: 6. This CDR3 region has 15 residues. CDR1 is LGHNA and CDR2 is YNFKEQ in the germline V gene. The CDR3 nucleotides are TGTGCCAGCAGCCAAGCCGACCGGGACAGCTATGGCTACACCTTC. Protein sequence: CASSQADRDSYGYTF.